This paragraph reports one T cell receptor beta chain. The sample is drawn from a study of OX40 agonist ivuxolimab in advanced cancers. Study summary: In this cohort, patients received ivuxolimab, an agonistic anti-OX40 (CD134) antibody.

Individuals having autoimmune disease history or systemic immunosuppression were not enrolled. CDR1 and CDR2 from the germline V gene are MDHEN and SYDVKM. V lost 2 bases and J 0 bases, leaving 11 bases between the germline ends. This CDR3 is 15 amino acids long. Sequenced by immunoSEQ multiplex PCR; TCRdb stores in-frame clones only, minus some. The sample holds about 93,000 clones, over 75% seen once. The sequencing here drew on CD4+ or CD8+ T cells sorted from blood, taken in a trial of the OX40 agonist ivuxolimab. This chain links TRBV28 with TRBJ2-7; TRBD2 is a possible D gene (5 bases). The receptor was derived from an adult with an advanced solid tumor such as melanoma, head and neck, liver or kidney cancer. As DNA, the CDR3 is TGTGCCAGCAGTTTAGGAGGTTCTAGCTCCTACGAGCAGTACTTC. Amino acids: CASSLGGSSSYEQYF.